This TCR beta chain was documented in a study of blood T cell repertoires in COVID-19. Study-level information: Both acute and convalescent COVID-19 samples were obtained from the United States, Italy and Spain. PBMCs, B-cell-depleted T cells, or T cells were the source of the cDNA or gDNA that made up the material.

Original handling: Amplified reference gene primers provided the basis for estimating nucleated cell counts. Generated by immunoSEQ multiplex PCR, the TCRdb table keeps only in-frame clones and is missing some. V and J calls plus clone size are reproduced from that table; the DNA served to infer D and trimming. The sample holds 200,000 to 300,000 clones, approximately 81% seen once. The sample was peripheral blood. The sequence came from a man aged 55 to 70 with acute or convalescent COVID-19.

CDR3 region: CASKSSGIYNEQFF. CDR3 sequence (DNA): TGTGCCAGCAAATCTAGCGGGATCTACAATGAGCAGTTCTTC. V gene TRBV2 combines with J gene TRBJ2-1; 9 nucleotides align to TRBD2. V lost 7 bases to trimming and J lost 3 bases; unmatched junction nucleotides: 4. The CDR3 is made up of 14 amino acids. Germline-derived CDR1 and CDR2 are SNHLY and FYNNEI. The whole variable domain, filled in from reference TRBV2 and TRBJ2-1, reads EPEVTQTPSHQVTQMGQEVILRCVPISNHLYFYWYRQILGQKVEFLVSFYNNEISEKSEIFDDQFSVERPDGSNFTLKIRSTKLEDSAMYFCASKSSGIYNEQFFGPGTRLTVL.